The T cell receptor (beta chain) described here comes from a study of tumor and adjacent non-tumor tissue in lung cancer. In the study overall: Patients comprised approximately eleven adenocarcinoma, 2 squamous cell carcinoma and 1 small cell lung cancer. Stage I to III disease affected some 11 men and roughly five women aged about 31 to 85. On average, productive TCRbeta reads reached about 4.17 million per sample. Regarding the study as a whole: Significantly higher TCR diversity was found in tumor than normal lung.

The template was RNA from unsorted bulk tissue. Distant lung tissue was collected more than 3 cm away from the tumor edge. A modified ARM-PCR protocol with three rounds of nested PCR amplified TCRbeta. TCRdb re-called the multiplex PCR reads with MiXCR, one entry per CDR3 protein. The table records about 98,000 distinct CDR3 sequences, roughly 80% of them present only once. In this sample, this clonotype turned up once. Its cognate antigen is unknown. A read error may be the cause here, since a much bigger clone is one base away. Sequencing was done on a sample of distant non-tumor lung tissue. The source is a man aged 60 to 69 with small cell lung cancer.

CDR3 bases: TGTGTCAGCACCCCCTTTAACCCCCGGAGGGAGGAGGGCTATGGCTACACCTTC. This sequence encodes CVSTPFNPRREEGYGYTF. The chain carries TRBV28 and TRBJ1-2, with unresolved D. The germline gives CDR1 MDHEN, CDR2 SYDVKM. CDR3 length equals 18 residues.